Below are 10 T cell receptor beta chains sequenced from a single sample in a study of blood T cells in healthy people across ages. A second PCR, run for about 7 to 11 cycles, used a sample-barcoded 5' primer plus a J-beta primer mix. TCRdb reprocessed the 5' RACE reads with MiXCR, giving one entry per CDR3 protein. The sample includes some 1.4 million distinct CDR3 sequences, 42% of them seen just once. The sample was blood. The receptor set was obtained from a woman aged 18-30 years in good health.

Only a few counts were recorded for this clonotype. The CDR3 reads CASSDRGEETQYF. In DNA, the CDR3 is TGTGCCAGCAGTGACAGGGGAGAAGAGACCCAGTACTTC. V gene TRBV25-1 combines with J gene TRBJ2-5, with D possibly TRBD1 on 6 matching bases. CDR1 and CDR2 from the germline V gene are MGHDK and SYGVNS. V lost 3 bases and J 3 bases, leaving 8 bases between the germline ends. The CDR3 sequence is 13 residues long.

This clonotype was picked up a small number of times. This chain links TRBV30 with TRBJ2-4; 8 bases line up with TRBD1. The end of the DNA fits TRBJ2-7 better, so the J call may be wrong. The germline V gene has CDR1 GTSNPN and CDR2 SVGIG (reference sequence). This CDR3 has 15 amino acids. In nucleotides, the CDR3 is TGTGCCTGGAGTCCCCTTACTGGGACAGGAGGCGAGCAGTACTTC. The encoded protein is CAWSPLTGTGGEQYF.

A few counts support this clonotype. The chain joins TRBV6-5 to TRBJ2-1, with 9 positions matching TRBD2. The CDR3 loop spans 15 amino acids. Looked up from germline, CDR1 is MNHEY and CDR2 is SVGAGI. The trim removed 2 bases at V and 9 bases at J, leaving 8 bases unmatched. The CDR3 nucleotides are TGTGCCAGCAGTTACCCCAGTAGCGGGAGCGGTGAGCAGTTCTTC. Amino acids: CASSYPSSGSGEQFF.

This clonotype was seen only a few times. The CDR3 DNA reads TGCGCCAGCAGCCAGTCTAGCGGGAGGGGTGGAGAGACCCAGTACTTC. Its protein product is CASSQSSGRGGETQYF. The rearrangement links TRBV4-1 to TRBJ2-5, with TRBD2 matching 12 bases. The CDR3 is made up of 16 amino acids. J lost 4 bases, V lost 3 bases, and 6 bases had no gene match. CDR1 and CDR2 from the germline V gene are MGHRA and YSYEKL.

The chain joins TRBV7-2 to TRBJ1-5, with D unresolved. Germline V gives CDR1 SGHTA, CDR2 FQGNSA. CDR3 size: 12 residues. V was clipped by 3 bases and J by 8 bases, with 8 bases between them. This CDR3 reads CASSFPFKPQHF. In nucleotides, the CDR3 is TGTGCCAGCAGCTTTCCATTTAAGCCCCAGCATTTT. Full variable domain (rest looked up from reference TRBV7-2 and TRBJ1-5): GAGVSQSPSNKVTEKGKDVELRCDPISGHTALYWYRQSLGQGLEFLIYFQGNSAPDKSGLPSDRFSAERTGGSVSTLTIQRTQQEDSAVYLCASSFPFKPQHFGDGTRLSIL.

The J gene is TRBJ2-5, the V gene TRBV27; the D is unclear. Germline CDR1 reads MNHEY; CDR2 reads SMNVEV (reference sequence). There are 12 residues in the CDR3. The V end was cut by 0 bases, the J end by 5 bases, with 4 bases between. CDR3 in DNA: TGTGCCAGCAGTTTATCGGAGGAGACCCAGTACTTC. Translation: CASSLSEETQYF.

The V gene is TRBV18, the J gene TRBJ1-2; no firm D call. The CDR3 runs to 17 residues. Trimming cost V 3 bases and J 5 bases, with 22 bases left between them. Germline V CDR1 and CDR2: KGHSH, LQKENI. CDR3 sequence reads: CASSPLSLSDRIYGYTF. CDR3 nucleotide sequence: TGTGCCAGCTCACCGCTAAGTCTAAGCGACCGGATTTATGGCTACACCTTC.

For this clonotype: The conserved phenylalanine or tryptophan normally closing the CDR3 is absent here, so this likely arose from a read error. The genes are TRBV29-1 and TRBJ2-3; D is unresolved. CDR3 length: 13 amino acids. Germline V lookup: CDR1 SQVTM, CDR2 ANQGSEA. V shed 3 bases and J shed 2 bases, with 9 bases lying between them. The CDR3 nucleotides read TGCAGCGTTGACTCGAGTAACACAGATACGCAGTATGTT. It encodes CSVDSSNTDTQYV.

CDR3: CASSVTTSGISYNEQFF. As DNA, the CDR3 is TGTGCCAGCAGCGTTACGACTAGCGGGATCTCCTACAATGAGCAGTTCTTC. The genes are TRBV7-9 and TRBJ2-1, with TRBD2 matching over 11 bases. CDR3 length equals 17 residues. V lost 5 bases and J lost 0; bases outside the gene matches: 6. Germline V gene lookup returns CDR1 SEHNR and CDR2 FQNEAQ (reference sequence).

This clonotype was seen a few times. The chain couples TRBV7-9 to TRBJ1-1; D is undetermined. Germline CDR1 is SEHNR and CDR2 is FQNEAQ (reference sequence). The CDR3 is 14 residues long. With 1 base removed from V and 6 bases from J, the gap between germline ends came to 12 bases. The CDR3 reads CASSLDSLPAEAFF. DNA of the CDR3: TGTGCCAGCAGCTTAGACAGCTTACCTGCTGAAGCTTTCTTT.